This T cell receptor (beta chain) was documented in a study of Ad26.COV2.S vaccination and SARS-CoV-2 variants. With regard to this clone: What it binds is unknown.

Trimming took 0 bases from V and 0 from J, leaving 6 bases between them. CDR1 and CDR2 from the germline V gene are SGHVS and FQNEAQ. The CDR3 consists of 15 residues. The assay was immunoSEQ multiplex PCR, and TCRdb's table has in-frame clones only and misses some. The sample has about 500,000 clones; roughly nine tenths are singletons. Treatment given: roughly 20 received Ad26.COV2.S at low or high dose, single or two shots; 5 received placebo; per-sample allocation not given. Repertoires come from day 63 after the first vaccine or placebo injection. Vaccine was an Ad26 vector expressing Wuhan-strain SARS-CoV-2 spike. Study observations and caveats: People who got the vaccine had more spike-specific TCR breadth than people who got placebo.

This sequence originates from a person between 18 and 65 years old who received the Ad26.COV2.S COVID-19 vaccine or a placebo. V gene TRBV7-8 combines with J gene TRBJ1-5; no clear D gene. Sample: peripheral blood, taken in a trial of Ad26.COV2.S vaccine versus placebo. The CDR3 here is CASSLAGYSNQPQHF. Written as DNA, the CDR3 is TGTGCCAGCAGCTTAGCAGGGTATAGCAATCAGCCCCAGCATTTT. Using reference TRBV7-8 and TRBJ1-5 for the parts outside the CDR3, the full variable domain is GAGVSQSPRYKVAKRGQDVALRCDPISGHVSLFWYQQALGQGPEFLTYFQNEAQLDKSGLPSDRFFAERPEGSVSTLKIQRTQQEDSAVYLCASSLAGYSNQPQHFGDGTRLSIL.